Described below is a single TCR beta chain sequence and its context. Its recognized antigen is unknown. Nothing much larger sits one base from this clone, and base qualities are not available. CDR3 length: 16 amino acids, cysteine to phenylalanine. CDR3 DNA only is kept here, 48 bases in frame from base 1. The junction shows trimming of 1 base on V and 2 bases on J, plus 14 bases between the germline ends. From a lookup of the germline V gene, CDR1 and CDR2 are LGHNA and YNFKEQ. The library was obtained by the immunoSEQ multiplex PCR assay. The table comes from immuneACCESS by way of TCRdb, which keeps in-frame sequences with V and J called. Part of the clones is missing from these tables; in studies checked, under half for an unresolved V gene and the rest for unknown reasons. This sample comprises approximately 81,000 clones, more than 90% of them detected only once. 0.35% to 0.45% of the sample is in the top ten clones.

The sample is drawn from a study of technical replicates of blood from a few donors (dated by TCRdb to about 2017). This TCR was sampled from a human donor in good health. The sequenced material came from T cells isolated from PBMCs. This sequence uses TRBV4-2 and TRBJ1-1, with no reliable assignment of the D segment. The CDR3 here reads CASSQGMAGLNTEAFF. The nucleotide sequence is given as TGTGCCAGCAGCCAAGGAATGGCAGGCCTAAACACTGAAGCTTTCTTT.